This T cell receptor beta chain stems from a study of T-cell reconstitution after alpha-beta-depleted transplantation in children. Study outcomes and limitations: At the one-year point after transplant, T-cell counts and TCRbeta diversity were found to come mostly from T cells that had been newly produced.

To note about this clonotype: Its antigen is undetermined.

TCRbeta library preparation incorporated unique molecular identifiers. MiXCR, run by TCRdb on the PCR reads, gives a single entry per CDR3 protein. The table includes about 58,000 distinct CDR3 sequences, 44% detected once. This CDR3 is 15 amino acids long. The germline gives CDR1 MNHEY, CDR2 SVGAGI. Trimming pared 2 bases from V and 7 bases from J, leaving 12 bases between. This sequence joins TRBV6-5 and TRBJ2-6, with D perhaps given as TRBD1 or TRBD2 (5 bases each). This clonotype originated in a male patient younger than 18 who had a stem cell transplant for acute lymphoblastic leukemia, so the T cells may come from the graft donor. The sequenced sample was PBMCs, mostly from graft donor cells, obtained 360 days after TCRalphabeta/CD19-depleted stem cell transplant. CDR3 DNA sequence: TGTGCCAGCAGTTACGAGGGGCCACAAGCCAACGTCCTGACTTTC. Translated, it gives CASSYEGPQANVLTF.